This T cell receptor (beta chain) was sequenced in a study of shared clonotypes between healthy human individuals. CDR1 is MDHEN, CDR2 SYDVKM, per germline. V lost 2 bases to trimming and J lost 4 bases, with 6 bases between them. The CDR3 runs 12 residues. Sequencing was performed with immunoSEQ multiplex PCR; in TCRdb, only in-frame clones are kept and a portion is missing. This sample has around 2.1 million clones; about 92% occur once, and the top ten carry approximately 1.7%. On this clone itself: This same CDR3 is encoded by further DNA sequences in the sample.

CD45RO-negative cells were positively selected for CCR7, leaving out terminally differentiated effector memory CD45RA+ cells. The TCR comes from a man younger than 35 in good health. Some clones in this sample may be carry-over from other donors' samples. Sequencing was done on a sample of naive CD8+ T cells from PBMCs. The rearrangement joins TRBV28 to TRBJ2-7; D ambiguous. CDR3 residues: CASSLRAYEQYF. Here the CDR3 DNA reads TGTGCCAGCAGTTTAAGGGCGTACGAGCAGTACTTC. The full variable domain, completed using reference TRBV28 and TRBJ2-7, is DVKVTQSSRYLVKRTGEKVFLECVQDMDHENMFWYRQDPGLGLRLIYFSYDVKMKEKGDIPEGYSVSREKKERFSLILESASTNQTSMYLCASSLRAYEQYFGPGTRLTVT.